These 9 T cell receptor beta chains share one sample of origin, sequenced in a study of blood T cells in healthy people across ages. Next came a second PCR, run for 7 to 11 cycles, which used a sample-barcoded 5' primer along with a J-beta primer mix. A single record per CDR3 protein comes from TCRdb applying MiXCR to the 5' RACE reads. The sample holds about 1,400,000 distinct CDR3 sequences; 42% are singletons and the top ten take approximately 7.9%. The sample was blood. These receptors were obtained from a woman between 18 and 30 years old in good health.

V usage is TRBV10-3 and J usage is TRBJ2-7; no firm D call. The CDR3 sequence is 11 residues long. CDR1 ENHRY and CDR2 SYGVKD come from the germline V gene. The germline V and J ends were trimmed by 4 bases and 5 bases, with 6 bases remaining between them. CDR3 loop: CAISGLNEQYF. CDR3 coding DNA: TGTGCCATCAGTGGCCTAAACGAGCAGTACTTC.

This clonotype was seen at least ten times. This chain uses TRBV28 with TRBJ1-2; TRBD1 matches at 7 bases. Germline V lookup: CDR1 MDHEN, CDR2 SYDVKM. The CDR3 extends over 13 amino acids. V gave up 6 bases and J gave up 3 bases; unmatched junction bases: 4. The CDR3 DNA follows: TGTGCCAGCAGATCCGGGACAGACTATGGCTACACCTTC. Translated, it gives CASRSGTDYGYTF.

The V gene is TRBV4-2, the J gene TRBJ1-1, with D possibly being TRBD1 (5 bases). Trimming pared 4 bases from V and 1 base from J, leaving 25 bases between. Germline CDR1 LGHNA, CDR2 YNFKEQ. This CDR3 comprises 19 residues. The CDR3 coding sequence is TGTGCCAGCAGCCGAAGCACCCCGGGGCGAAATAGCAAGAACACTGAAGCTTTCTTT. It is translated as CASSRSTPGRNSKNTEAFF.

This clonotype was detected a few times. The V gene is TRBV10-3, the J gene TRBJ1-5; D is possibly TRBD1 (5 bases). Germline assignment: CDR1 ENHRY and CDR2 SYGVKD. The germline V and J ends were trimmed by 3 bases and 7 bases, with 16 bases remaining between them. The CDR3 loop spans 15 amino acids. The CDR3 loop is CAISDVQALGQPQHF. For the CDR3, the DNA is TGTGCCATCAGTGATGTACAGGCACTAGGGCAGCCCCAGCATTTT.

The V and J genes are TRBV5-1 and TRBJ2-2; maybe TRBD2 (6 bases). Trimming removed 1 base from V and 7 bases from J, with 14 bases in between. This CDR3 is built from 15 residues. CDR1 is SGHRS and CDR2 is YFSETQ in the germline V gene. Here the CDR3 reads CASSLTLALDGELFF. In DNA, the CDR3 is TGCGCCAGCAGCTTGACTCTAGCGTTGGACGGGGAGCTGTTTTTT.

The J gene is TRBJ2-3, the V gene TRBV6-5, with 10 bases matching TRBD2. Unmatched junction bases numbered 7, after V lost 0 bases and J lost 4 bases. Germline lookup yields CDR1 MNHEY and CDR2 SVGAGI. This CDR3 is built from 17 residues. DNA for the CDR3: TGTGCCAGCAGTTACTCGGCTAGCGGGAGTAGGGCAGATACGCAGTATTTT. Protein: CASSYSASGSRADTQYF.

The chain employs TRBV12-3 or TRBV12-4 and TRBJ1-4; D is unresolved. There are 12 residues in the CDR3. Trimming pared 7 bases from V and 10 bases from J, leaving 13 bases between. CDR3 nucleotide sequence: TGTGCCAGCAACGTCCCGAGAGGAAAACTGTTTTTT. Amino acids: CASNVPRGKLFF.

In the case of this clonotype: At one end, the junction sequence differs from germline, possibly due to a read error. V is TRBV5-1 and J is TRBJ2-5, with a possible D match to TRBD1 (6 bases). The CDR3 runs 13 residues. CDR1 and CDR2 from the germline V gene are SGHRS and YFSETQ. Here the CDR3 reads CVSSVQGGETQYF. CDR3 DNA: TGCGTCAGCAGCGTACAGGGTGGGGAGACCCAGTACTTC.

The V call is TRBV18, the J call TRBJ2-7; 7 bases match TRBD1. J gave up 3 bases and V 6 bases, and 11 bases lay outside the gene matches. CDR1 is KGHSH, CDR2 LQKENI, per germline. This CDR3 comprises 15 residues. This chain's CDR3 is CASSPGTAENYEQYF. The CDR3 coding sequence is TGTGCCAGCTCCCCAGGGACAGCGGAAAACTACGAGCAGTACTTC.